What follows are 13 T cell receptor beta chains derived from one specimen sequenced in a study of T cell responses to AZD1222 COVID-19 vaccine. TCRdb's table, derived via immunoSEQ multiplex PCR, lists solely in-frame clones and lacks some. The top ten clones hold 15% to 20% of a sample with about 60,000 clones, 85% of them seen once. Sequenced material: peripheral blood, taken on day 0 of AZD1222 vaccination. The receptors originated from an adult in good health.

The gene calls are TRBV28 and TRBJ2-7; D gene ambiguous. The CDR3 extends over 13 amino acids. Trimming took off 6 bases at V and 2 bases at J, with 11 bases between the two ends. CDR1 and CDR2 from the germline V gene are MDHEN and SYDVKM. The CDR3 loop reads CASSHLRAYEQYF. The CDR3 nucleotides are TGTGCCAGCAGCCATCTAAGGGCCTACGAGCAGTACTTC.

The V gene is TRBV30, the J gene TRBJ2-7; D not resolved. The V gene lost 5 bases and the J gene lost 0 bases, with 14 bases spanning the gap. This CDR3 is built from 14 residues. Germline CDR1 and CDR2: GTSNPN and SVGIG (reference sequence). For the CDR3, the DNA is TGTGCCTGGTGTCGGACGGTTAGCTCCTACGAGCAGTACTTC. Translation gives CAWCRTVSSYEQYF.

The chain is built from TRBV9 and TRBJ1-4; a possible D gene is TRBD1 (5 bases). Germline CDR1 is SGDLS and CDR2 is YYNGEE. V was clipped by 1 base and J by 15 bases, with 16 bases between them. The CDR3 runs 13 residues. CDR3 bases: TGTGCCAGCAGCGTACAAATAGGGGCGAAGGTGTTTTTT. Its protein product is CASSVQIGAKVFF.

V gene TRBV2 combines with J gene TRBJ1-2; D gene unclear. CDR3 length: 13 amino acids. CDR1 is SNHLY, CDR2 FYNNEI, per germline. The germline V and J ends were trimmed by 7 bases and 8 bases, with 17 bases remaining between them. CDR3 in amino acids: CASNQAAPGGYTF. The CDR3 coding sequence is TGTGCCAGCAACCAAGCGGCCCCAGGAGGCTACACCTTC.

The J gene is TRBJ2-7, the V gene TRBV9; 7 bases map to TRBD2. CDR1 and CDR2 from the germline V gene are SGDLS and YYNGEE. The CDR3 spans 14 residues. Trimming removed 4 bases from V and 5 bases from J; junction bases left unmatched: 9. CDR3 sequence: CASSPGLVIDEQYF. The CDR3 region has the DNA TGTGCCAGCAGCCCCGGACTAGTCATCGACGAGCAGTACTTC.

As for this clone: Sequence at one end of the junction differs from germline and may be a read error. The chain combines TRBV7-7 with TRBJ2-3, with TRBD2 matching 10 bases. The germline V gene encodes CDR1 SSHAT and CDR2 FNYEAQ (reference sequence). The CDR3 totals 15 residues. Here the CDR3 DNA reads TGTGCTAGCAGCTTAGCGGGGGGACTATCAGATACGCAGTATTTT. It is translated as CASSLAGGLSDTQYF.

CDR3 bases: TGTGCCAGCAGTTACTCTTTAGCGGGGGGTACCAATGAGCAGTTCTTC. Translation gives CASSYSLAGGTNEQFF. V and J are TRBV6-5 and TRBJ2-1; TRBD2 aligns across 10 bases. V lost 0 bases and J lost 6; bases outside the gene matches: 5. The CDR3 length is 16 residues. Germline CDR1 and CDR2: MNHEY and SVGAGI.

The chain's CDR3 is CASSPPGQGFHEQYF. The CDR3 DNA sequence: TGTGCCAGCTCACCCCCGGGACAGGGGTTCCACGAGCAGTACTTC. The J gene is TRBJ2-7, the V gene TRBV18; TRBD1 agrees at 10 bases. Germline CDR1 and CDR2: KGHSH and LQKENI. The CDR3 runs 15 residues. V shed 3 bases and J 5 bases; nucleotides not matched to a gene: 7.

DNA of the CDR3: TGCGCCAGCAGCTCCTACCCCAGGACAGGGTTAGATTCACCCCTCCACTTT. Translation gives CASSSYPRTGLDSPLHF. The chain combines TRBV5-1 with TRBJ1-6; 8 positions agree with TRBD1. CDR1 SGHRS and CDR2 YFSETQ come from the germline V gene. With V trimmed by 3 bases and J by 8 bases, 13 bases remained unmatched. The length of the CDR3 is 17 residues.

The chain combines TRBV14 with TRBJ2-7, with 8 nucleotides matching TRBD1. Trimming cost V 2 bases and J 2 bases; bases outside gene matches: 5. Germline V gives CDR1 SGHDN, CDR2 FVKESK. CDR3 length equals 15 residues. The CDR3 protein is CASSQSGTGAYEQYF. CDR3 nucleotide sequence: TGTGCCAGCAGCCAATCCGGGACAGGAGCCTACGAGCAGTACTTC.

J is TRBJ1-3 and V is TRBV7-9, with D uncertain. Trimming shortened V by 5 bases and J by 4 bases, and 12 bases separated the two germline ends. The CDR3 totals 14 residues. Germline V gene data show CDR1 as SEHNR and CDR2 as FQNEAQ (reference sequence). The CDR3 sequence is CASSLGGMGNTIYF. CDR3 DNA sequence: TGTGCCAGCAGCCTCGGAGGAATGGGAAACACCATATATTTT.

The rearrangement joins TRBV5-1 to TRBJ2-2; 12 nucleotides align to TRBD1. J was trimmed by 4 bases and V by 4 bases; bases with no gene match: 8. Germline lookup yields CDR1 SGHRS and CDR2 YFSETQ. This CDR3 region has 17 residues. The CDR3 coding sequence is TGCGCCAGCAGCCCGGGACAGGGGGCGCGTAGCACCGGGGAGCTGTTTTTT. It translates to CASSPGQGARSTGELFF.

This chain joins TRBV5-4 and TRBJ2-7; TRBD1 might be the D (6 bases). The CDR3 totals 14 residues. Germline V gene lookup returns CDR1 SGHNT and CDR2 YYREEE (reference sequence). Trimming took off 4 bases at V and 3 bases at J, with 14 bases between the two ends. In DNA, the CDR3 is TGTGCCAGCAGCCCCTCCGGACAGAACTACGAGCAGTACTTC. Its translation is CASSPSGQNYEQYF.